This T cell receptor beta chain was documented in a study of post-analysis software for immune sequencing data. The overall study: The study covered relapsing-remitting, secondary progressive and progressive-relapsing courses of multiple sclerosis.

About this clonotype: What it binds is unknown.

Study-wide results and caveats: Comparison of patients with controls showed 5 or 6 TRBV segments more frequent in patients, TRBV5-6, TRBV5-1 and TRBV20-1 among them. Diversity measured as normalized Chao1 was significantly lower in multiple sclerosis patients than in controls. By F measure, strong co-clustering occurred among samples prepared in the same batch.

The germline V gene has CDR1 SEHNR and CDR2 FQNEAQ (reference sequence). V was clipped by 5 bases and J by 13 bases, with 18 bases between them. The CDR3 totals 13 residues. Unique molecular identifiers were carried by the TCR beta cDNA libraries. When roughly 0.85 to 11 million T cells were used, they gave about 540,000 cDNA molecules. TCRdb reanalysed the PCR reads using MiXCR and keeps one entry per CDR3 protein. Of hundreds of thousands of distinct CDR3 sequences listed, roughly 45% are singletons. The receptor comes from a girl between 5 and 17 years old with multiple sclerosis. The sample taken for sequencing was blood. The V and J genes are TRBV7-9 and TRBJ2-1; no reliable D call. Here the CDR3 DNA reads TGTGCCAGCAGCCCGCAGGCTCGAATCGTTCAGTTCTTC. Translated, it gives CASSPQARIVQFF.